The 6 T cell receptor beta chains in this list originate from one sample, sequenced in a study of coeliac disease. Produced via immunoSEQ multiplex PCR; TCRdb's table is partial and in-frame only. The profile covers fewer than 5,000 clones, with 64% appearing a single time and over 20% taken by the ten largest. The sequenced material came from lymphocytes from the gut lamina propria. The receptors were sampled from a woman in her twenties or thirties without celiac disease.

The chain is built from TRBV9 and TRBJ1-2, with 7 positions matching TRBD1. J lost 4 bases, V lost 4 bases, and 13 bases had no gene match. CDR1 is SGDLS and CDR2 is YYNGEE in the germline V gene. CDR3 length: 16 amino acids. Here the CDR3 DNA reads TGTGCCAGCAGCCCACCTATACAGTCAGGGGGCTATGGCTACACCTTC. It encodes CASSPPIQSGGYGYTF.

V usage is TRBV7-8 and J usage is TRBJ2-3; TRBD2 aligns across 9 bases. The CDR3 runs 16 residues. The V segment lost 5 bases and the J segment 4 bases; nucleotides outside the gene matches: 10. Germline loops: CDR1 SGHVS, CDR2 FQNEAQ. The CDR3 nucleotides read TGTGCCAGCAGCCTGGGACTAGCAGGTGGTGCAGATACGCAGTATTTT. It specifies CASSLGLAGGADTQYF.

V gene TRBV7-3 combines with J gene TRBJ2-3; 7 positions agree with TRBD2. The CDR3 extends over 13 amino acids. The V gene's germline CDR1 is SGHTA and CDR2 FQGTGA. V shed 2 bases and J 9 bases; nucleotides not matched to a gene: 5. CDR3 nucleotides: TGTGCCAGCAGCTTAGGGCCTAGCGGAACGCAGTATTTT. Encoded protein: CASSLGPSGTQYF. The full variable domain, rest sourced from reference TRBV7-3 and TRBJ2-3, is GAGVSQTPSNKVTEKGKYVELRCDPISGHTALYWYRQSLGQGPEFLIYFQGTGAADDSGLPNDRFFAVRPEGSVSTLKIQRTERGDSAVYLCASSLGPSGTQYFGPGTRLTVL.

The chain has TRBV2 and TRBJ1-6; a possible D gene is TRBD1 (6 bases). V lost 6 bases and J 6 bases, leaving 18 bases between the germline ends. Germline V lookup: CDR1 SNHLY, CDR2 FYNNEI. The CDR3 covers 16 residues. CDR3 protein: CASSDRGGERNSPLHF. In DNA form, the CDR3 reads TGTGCCAGCAGCGACCGAGGGGGGGAACGTAATTCACCCCTCCACTTT.

This clone showed up just a few times. This chain connects TRBV6-5 to TRBJ1-6; 7 positions match TRBD1. With V trimmed by 6 bases and J by 11 bases, 13 bases remained unmatched. This CDR3 has 15 residues. The V gene's germline CDR1 is MNHEY and CDR2 SVGAGI. The CDR3 sequence: CASSPLQGTVTPLHF. The CDR3 DNA sequence: TGTGCCAGCAGCCCGCTACAGGGGACAGTGACACCCCTCCACTTT.

The V and J genes are TRBV6-1 and TRBJ1-2, with D possibly TRBD1 on 5 matching bases. V was trimmed by 0 bases and J by 4 bases, leaving 12 bases between them. Germline V gene lookup returns CDR1 MNHNS and CDR2 SASEGT. This CDR3 region has 15 residues. Here the CDR3 reads CASSEAPRGVYGYTF. The CDR3 DNA reads TGTGCCAGCAGTGAAGCCCCACGGGGGGTCTATGGCTACACCTTC.